This T cell receptor beta chain originates from a study of T cells in Graves' hyperthyroidism and ophthalmopathy. At the level of the study: Prior to any treatment, at the point of initial diagnosis, peripheral blood was collected.

General observations from the study: Ophthalmopathy and stable hyperthyroidism were told apart by a 13 V-J model.

Lactation, pregnancy, other autoimmune disease or uncontrolled infection led to exclusion of patients. From around 11 ml of fresh peripheral blood, PBMCs were isolated. With 6 bases clipped from V and 0 bases from J, the junction kept 7 bases outside the gene matches. The CDR3 is made up of 15 amino acids. This clonotype was seen at least ten times. Antigen specificity is unknown. The source material, RNA transcripts, was used to amplify TCR beta CDR3 regions. First-round RT-PCR of the TCR CDR3 relied on the HTBI primer set. TCRdb processed the multiplex PCR reads anew with MiXCR; each CDR3 protein has one entry. Of 500,000 to 650,000 distinct CDR3 sequences listed, 15% to 20% were seen once; the top ten hold about 16%.

The sample comprised blood. The V and J genes are TRBV12-3 or TRBV12-4 and TRBJ2-7, with TRBD1 identical over 8 bases. The clonotype comes from a woman aged 18-29 years with Graves' ophthalmopathy. CDR3 region: CASRETGARSYEQYF. In nucleotides, the CDR3 is TGTGCCAGCAGGGAGACAGGGGCTCGCTCCTACGAGCAGTACTTC.